A single sample gave rise to the 11 T cell receptor beta chains below, sequenced in a study of CD8+ T cells in alopecia areata. RNA was isolated and reverse transcribed to cDNA, the sequencing template. Produced via immunoSEQ multiplex PCR; TCRdb's table is partial and in-frame only. The repertoire includes about 98,000 clones, around 44% of them detected once, and 0.79% sits in the top ten. The sequenced material came from CD4+ T cells sorted from blood. These receptors all come from a human donor with alopecia areata.

The chain joins TRBV29-1 to TRBJ1-2; D is ambiguous. V lost 6 bases, J lost 1 base, and 15 bases lay in between. Germline assignment: CDR1 SQVTM and CDR2 ANQGSEA. The length of the CDR3 is 14 residues. This chain's CDR3 is CSVERSVINYGYTF. Here the CDR3 DNA reads TGCAGCGTAGAACGATCGGTAATTAACTATGGCTACACCTTC.

The rearrangement uses TRBV29-1 and TRBJ1-1; possibly TRBD1 for D (5 bases). The germline V and J ends were trimmed by 6 bases and 11 bases, with 19 bases remaining between them. This CDR3 region has 12 residues. Germline CDR1 SQVTM, CDR2 ANQGSEA. The CDR3 loop is CSVTYDPGTAFF. In nucleotides, the CDR3 is TGCAGCGTAACCTACGACCCGGGGACGGCTTTCTTT.

V usage is TRBV29-1 and J usage is TRBJ2-3; D may be TRBD2 (5 bases). The CDR3 spans 11 residues. In germline, CDR1 is SQVTM, CDR2 ANQGSEA. V was trimmed by 3 bases and J by 8 bases, leaving 9 bases between them. CDR3 coding DNA: TGCAGCGTTGATTCCGGGGTTACGCAGTATTTT. Its protein is CSVDSGVTQYF.

On this clone: The same CDR3 arises from other DNA sequences in this sample as well. The chain combines TRBV11-2 with TRBJ2-5, with 8 bases lining up with TRBD2. Germline loops: CDR1 SGHAT, CDR2 FQNNGV. V was pared by 5 bases and J by 3 bases, with 5 bases of the junction left unmatched. The CDR3 has 14 residues. In nucleotides, the CDR3 is TGTGCCAGCAGCCTCGGACTAGCCGAAGAGACCCAGTACTTC. Translation: CASSLGLAEETQYF.

This chain joins TRBV4-3 and TRBJ2-4; D might be TRBD1 (5 bases). In germline, CDR1 is LGHNA, CDR2 YSLEER. This CDR3 has 18 amino acids. Between the trimmed V and J ends, which lost 2 bases and 0 bases, there was a span of 17 bases. The CDR3 loop is CASSQSRGGQLAKNIQYF. The CDR3, as DNA: TGCGCCAGCAGCCAAAGTAGGGGTGGCCAACTAGCCAAAAACATTCAGTACTTC.

This chain connects TRBV29-1 to TRBJ2-1; D possibly corresponds to TRBD1 (6 bases). The V and J ends lost 7 bases and 6 bases respectively, with 13 bases between them. CDR1 and CDR2 from the germline V gene are SQVTM and ANQGSEA. CDR3 size: 12 residues. In nucleotides, the CDR3 is TGCAGCGCATATAACAGGGTCAATGAGCAGTTCTTC. The encoded protein is CSAYNRVNEQFF.

The chain employs TRBV10-3 and TRBJ2-2; possible D gene TRBD2, 6 bases. This CDR3 contains 14 residues. Germline CDR1 is ENHRY and CDR2 is SYGVKD. V lost 4 bases to trimming and J lost 7 bases, with 13 bases between them. The CDR3 nucleotides are TGTGCCATCAGTGTGGAGGGCCAAGACGGGGAGCTGTTTTTT. It specifies CAISVEGQDGELFF.

This clone turned up a few times. The chain is built from TRBV15 and TRBJ2-5; D is unresolved. Germline V lookup: CDR1 LNHNV, CDR2 YYDKDF (reference sequence). This CDR3 has 16 amino acids. V shed 3 bases and J shed 4 bases, with 18 bases lying between them. The CDR3: CATSSDLRTTAETQYF. The CDR3 nucleotides are TGTGCCACCAGCAGTGATTTAAGAACGACTGCAGAGACCCAGTACTTC.

CDR3 residues: CASSPGQGAMNTEAFF. Here the CDR3 DNA reads TGCGCCAGCAGCCCAGGACAGGGGGCTATGAACACTGAAGCTTTCTTT. The chain is built from TRBV5-1 and TRBJ1-1, with 11 positions matching TRBD1. Germline CDR1 is SGHRS and CDR2 is YFSETQ. The CDR3 extends over 16 amino acids. Trimming took 4 bases from V and 0 from J; bases not matched to a gene: 5.

This clone was counted only a few times. The chain combines TRBV4-1 with TRBJ1-2; no reliable D call. The V gene lost 3 bases and the J gene lost 4 bases, with 18 bases spanning the gap. The CDR3 consists of 16 residues. CDR1 and CDR2 (germline): MGHRA, YSYEKL. CDR3 sequence reads: CASSHPRSRIAYGYTF. CDR3 sequence (DNA): TGCGCCAGCAGCCATCCTCGTAGCCGCATTGCCTATGGCTACACCTTC.

Only a few counts were recorded for this clone. The chain is built from TRBV11-2 and TRBJ2-3; 8 bases match TRBD2. Per germline, CDR1 SGHAT and CDR2 FQNNGV. V shed 2 bases and J 3 bases; nucleotides not matched to a gene: 4. The CDR3 length is 15 residues. The CDR3 DNA follows: TGTGCCAGCAGCTTAATGGGACTAGGAACAGATACGCAGTATTTT. It is translated as CASSLMGLGTDTQYF.